These T cell receptor beta chains were read from a single sample in a study of blood T cell repertoires in COVID-19. Measured with immunoSEQ multiplex PCR; TCRdb has only the in-frame clones, and not every one. The sample shows around 140,000 clones, over 70% of them seen only once. The sample was peripheral blood. These receptors all stem from a man aged 45-65 years with active COVID-19. The CDR3 runs from the conserved cysteine through the conserved F or W. A row's size may be missing; if present it is once, few, many or a size class.

size: NA
V: TRBV5-1
J: TRBJ2-7
CDR3: CASSLAAGGPLEQYF

size: NA
V: TRBV5-1
J: TRBJ1-1
CDR3: CASSLEPRGNTEAFF

size: NA
V: TRBV5-6
J: TRBJ1-5
CDR3: CASSLKRHSNQPQHF

size: NA
V: TRBV27
J: TRBJ2-3
CDR3: CASRRLALTDTQYF

size: NA
V: TRBV12-3/TRBV12-4
J: TRBJ1-1
CDR3: CASGPGGPEAFF

size: NA
V: TRBV4-2
J: TRBJ1-2
CDR3: CASSQAGQGRPNYGYTF

size: NA
V: TRBV6-2/TRBV6-3
J: TRBJ2-7
CDR3: CASSGSGGYEQYF

size: NA
V: TRBV27
J: TRBJ2-7
CDR3: CASSFAGTYEQYF

size: once
V: TRBV7-9
J: TRBJ1-2
CDR3: CASSWTGAPYGYTF

size: NA
V: TRBV6-4
J: TRBJ2-3
CDR3: CASSGPLPTDTQYF

size: NA
V: TRBV7-9
J: TRBJ2-1
CDR3: CASSQVSGGNNEQFF

size: NA
V: TRBV5-1
J: TRBJ2-3
CDR3: CASSPAVVADTQYF

size: NA
V: TRBV5-6
J: TRBJ2-1
CDR3: CASSGDRGNNEQFF

size: NA
V: TRBV14
J: TRBJ2-7
CDR3: CASSHKPGTGYYEQYF

size: few
V: TRBV7-2
J: TRBJ2-4
CDR3: CASSPGGGLLAKNIQYF

size: NA
V: TRBV7-2
J: TRBJ1-1
CDR3: CASSLQALNTEAFF

size: NA
V: TRBV15
J: TRBJ2-3
CDR3: CATSRDVTSGEGDTQYF

size: NA
V: TRBV3-1/TRBV3-2
J: TRBJ2-3
CDR3: CASSPLAGGIYTDTQYF

size: NA
V: TRBV7-2
J: TRBJ1-2
CDR3: CASSPQGQAASNYGYTF

size: NA
V: TRBV13
J: TRBJ2-3
CDR3: CASTRDRGSTDTQYF

size: few
V: TRBV7-8
J: TRBJ2-3
CDR3: CASSLVWSGGTTDTQYF

size: NA
V: TRBV9
J: TRBJ2-3
CDR3: CASSQGNTDTQYF

size: once
V: TRBV5-4
J: TRBJ2-7
CDR3: CASNSRRDLSYEQYF

size: once
V: TRBV11-2
J: TRBJ2-5
CDR3: CASSPGGGGGPYQETQYF

size: NA
V: TRBV11-3
J: TRBJ1-5
CDR3: CASTPSLLNQPQHF

size: NA
V: TRBV27
J: TRBJ2-1
CDR3: CASSLSGGNEQFF

size: NA
V: TRBV11-2
J: TRBJ2-2
CDR3: CASSSPLRGGLLTGELFF

size: NA
V: TRBV6-5
J: TRBJ1-5
CDR3: CASRGTGSYQPQHF

size: NA
V: TRBV6-5
J: TRBJ2-7
CDR3: CASRGQGAGSYEQYF

size: NA
V: TRBV28
J: TRBJ1-4
CDR3: CASSFGNEKLFF

size: few
V: TRBV6-2/TRBV6-3
J: TRBJ2-7
CDR3: CASSPTRTGDKQYF

size: NA
V: TRBV7-9
J: TRBJ1-4
CDR3: CASSLGGYEKLFF

size: NA
V: TRBV12-3/TRBV12-4
J: TRBJ2-7
CDR3: CASTGGVGQYF

size: NA
V: TRBV5-1
J: TRBJ2-1
CDR3: CASSPGAAPTLEQFF

size: NA
V: TRBV7-2
J: TRBJ1-2
CDR3: CASSLVGDATGPHGYTF

size: NA
V: TRBV6-5
J: TRBJ1-2
CDR3: CASRTGYGYTF

size: NA
V: TRBV5-8
J: TRBJ1-6
CDR3: CASPDRENSPLHF

size: NA
V: TRBV12-3/TRBV12-4
J: TRBJ1-5
CDR3: CASSYRAQPQHF

size: NA
V: TRBV9
J: TRBJ2-6
CDR3: CASSVGGSAGANVLTF

size: NA
V: TRBV4-2
J: TRBJ1-2
CDR3: CASSQYTRSTARPYYGYTF

size: NA
V: TRBV12-5
J: TRBJ1-6
CDR3: CASGLNPGTPGRFYNSPLHF

size: NA
V: TRBV6-5
J: TRBJ1-6
CDR3: CASSRLRKGDSPLHF

size: NA
V: TRBV6-2/TRBV6-3
J: TRBJ1-4
CDR3: CASSRYGQAVGEKLFF

size: NA
V: TRBV19
J: TRBJ1-5
CDR3: CASSGWDGGPQHF

size: once
V: TRBV6-5
J: TRBJ1-2
CDR3: CASSYSRGQRGYTF

size: NA
V: TRBV7-3
J: TRBJ1-1
CDR3: CASSPGTGGITEAFF

size: NA
V: TRBV3-1/TRBV3-2
J: TRBJ2-1
CDR3: CASSHQGLAGTNNEQFF

size: NA
V: TRBV6-6
J: TRBJ1-2
CDR3: CATRDRGRYGYTF

size: NA
V: TRBV30
J: TRBJ2-1
CDR3: CAWSLYEQFF

size: once
V: TRBV7-9
J: TRBJ1-2
CDR3: CASSPDYGYTF

size: NA
V: TRBV7-2
J: TRBJ2-6
CDR3: CASSLVAGGSSGANVLTF

size: NA
V: TRBV5-1
J: TRBJ1-6
CDR3: CASTSDSLFSWYNSPLHF

size: few
V: TRBV15
J: TRBJ2-1
CDR3: CATSRGVGNEQFF

size: NA
V: TRBV19
J: TRBJ1-3
CDR3: CASSPGLLSGNTIYF

size: once
V: TRBV7-2
J: TRBJ2-1
CDR3: CASSSGTGPNEQFF

size: once
V: TRBV18
J: TRBJ2-1
CDR3: CASSYGTSGGHNEQFF

size: NA
V: TRBV11-2
J: TRBJ2-2
CDR3: CASSLDRGVGELFF

size: NA
V: TRBV6-5
J: TRBJ2-1
CDR3: CASSSTGGEQFF

size: NA
V: TRBV6-5
J: TRBJ2-3
CDR3: CASSYGGGPTDTQYF

size: NA
V: TRBV6-5
J: TRBJ1-2
CDR3: CASLKGGSYGYTF